The clone carrying this T cell receptor beta chain was recorded a few times. This record comes from a study of T cells after yellow fever vaccination. As for the study in general: Libraries from low-cell-number fractions were prepared with the SMART-Seq v4 Ultra Low Input RNA kit.

The CDR3 runs 14 residues. The J segment lost 6 bases and the V segment lost 4 bases, leaving 5 bases of the junction unmatched. Each CDR3 protein gets one entry after TCRdb re-called the 5' RACE reads with MiXCR. Among 150,000 to 200,000 distinct CDR3 sequences, roughly 11% were seen once, and the ten largest hold approximately 34%. The sequencing used CD8+ T cells sorted from PBMCs, collected 15 days after the yellow fever booster vaccination. The sequence derives from a man aged 18 to 29 who received the YFV17D yellow fever vaccine. J is TRBJ2-5 and V is TRBV12-3 or TRBV12-4, with TRBD2 matching over 10 bases. The CDR3 sequence is CASSSSGGAQTQYF. In nucleotides, the CDR3 is TGTGCCAGCAGTTCGAGCGGGGGGGCCCAGACCCAGTACTTC.